These 21 T cell receptor beta chains were all obtained from the same sample, sequenced in a study of cytomegalovirus exposure and HLA in healthy donors. PCR primers comprised 60 Vbeta and 13 Jbeta primers. The table came from immunoSEQ multiplex PCR; TCRdb's copy has only in-frame clones and leaves some out. Of roughly 190,000 clones listed, over 60% are singletons. Sequencing was done on a sample of PBMCs. The receptors here all came from a woman between 40 and 50 years old in good health and CMV-seronegative.

The table lists this clone with a few counts. The J gene is TRBJ2-3, the V gene TRBV19, with D possibly being TRBD1 (5 bases). This CDR3 contains 16 residues. Trimming took 4 bases from V and 0 from J, leaving 14 bases between them. Germline assignment: CDR1 LNHDA and CDR2 SQIVND (reference sequence). The DNA for the CDR3 is TGTGCCAGTAGTAATAACAGGAGAAGTAGCACAGATACGCAGTATTTT. It specifies CASSNNRRSSTDTQYF.

The chain has TRBV29-1 and TRBJ2-7; no definite D call. CDR1 and CDR2 (germline): SQVTM, ANQGSEA. Trimming took off 3 bases at V and 3 bases at J, with 9 bases between the two ends. The CDR3 has 12 amino acids. The CDR3: CSVEAKNYEQYF. In DNA, the CDR3 is TGCAGCGTTGAGGCCAAAAACTACGAGCAGTACTTC.

The chain's CDR3 is CATSRSPGPVNEQYF. The CDR3 coding sequence is TGTGCCACCAGCAGGTCCCCAGGGCCGGTAAACGAGCAGTACTTC. This sequence joins TRBV15 and TRBJ2-7, with TRBD1 as a possible D gene (5 bases). This CDR3 has 15 amino acids. Trimming cost V 3 bases and J 5 bases, with 17 bases left between them. Germline lookup yields CDR1 LNHNV and CDR2 YYDKDF (reference sequence). The variable domain in full, with the rest retrieved from reference TRBV15 and TRBJ2-7, is DAMVIQNPRYQVTQFGKPVTLSCSQTLNHNVMYWYQQKSSQAPKLLFHYYDKDFNNEADTPDNFQSRRPNTSFCFLDIRSPGLGDTAMYLCATSRSPGPVNEQYFGPGTRLTVT.

The CDR3 sequence is CASSAKTGDSYGYTF. Here the CDR3 DNA reads TGTGCCAGCAGCGCGAAGACGGGAGACTCCTATGGCTACACCTTC. The V and J genes are TRBV7-2 and TRBJ1-2, with D unclear. CDR1 is SGHTA and CDR2 is FQGNSA in the germline V gene. CDR3 length: 15 residues. The ends were cut back, 5 bases at V and 4 bases at J, with 17 bases in the middle.

The chain couples TRBV7-2 to TRBJ1-4; unclear D gene. Trimming took 4 bases from V and 8 from J, leaving 8 bases between them. Germline V gene data show CDR1 as SGHTA and CDR2 as FQGNSA. This CDR3 is 12 amino acids long. CDR3 bases: TGTGCCAGCAGCTCCCCCCGGGAAAAACTGTTTTTT. This sequence encodes CASSSPREKLFF.

The CDR3 sequence: CASRSGFSNEKLFF. The CDR3 bases are TGTGCCAGCAGATCAGGGTTCTCTAATGAAAAACTGTTTTTT. The V gene is TRBV27, the J gene TRBJ1-4, with D possibly matching TRBD1 (5 bases). This CDR3 comprises 14 residues. The germline V gene has CDR1 MNHEY and CDR2 SMNVEV (reference sequence). The germline V and J ends were trimmed by 6 bases and 3 bases, with 11 bases remaining between them.

V and J are TRBV9 and TRBJ2-1; 10 positions agree with TRBD1. Germline-derived CDR1 and CDR2 are SGDLS and YYNGEE. The CDR3 covers 17 residues. Trimming took 4 bases from V and 9 from J; bases not matched to a gene: 16. The CDR3 DNA reads TGTGCCAGCAGCCTCCCTTGGGGGACAGGGGTAAGTCCTGAGCAGTTCTTC. This encodes CASSLPWGTGVSPEQFF. The full variable domain, completed using reference TRBV9 and TRBJ2-1, is DSGVTQTPKHLITATGQRVTLRCSPRSGDLSVYWYQQSLDQGLQFLIQYYNGEERAKGNILERFSAQQFPDLHSELNLSSLELGDSALYFCASSLPWGTGVSPEQFFGPGTRLTVL.

V gene TRBV4-3 combines with J gene TRBJ2-1, with 8 bases fitting TRBD2. Looked up from germline, CDR1 is LGHNA and CDR2 is YSLEER. J was trimmed by 8 bases and V by 1 base; bases with no gene match: 10. This CDR3 has 16 residues. CDR3 sequence (DNA): TGCGCCAGCAGCCAAGGAATAATTAGCGGGAACTATGAGCAGTTCTTC. Translating gives CASSQGIISGNYEQFF.

The chain recombines TRBV6-5 with TRBJ1-2; D gene ambiguous. This CDR3 spans 12 amino acids. V shed 4 bases and J shed 4 bases, with 7 bases lying between them. Germline CDR1 is MNHEY and CDR2 is SVGAGI. Here the CDR3 reads CASSSYTYGYTF. The CDR3 nucleotides are TGTGCCAGCAGTTCTTACACCTATGGCTACACCTTC.

The chain combines TRBV29-1 with TRBJ2-1; 13 positions match TRBD2. Germline trimming cut 5 bases from V and 10 bases from J; bases unmatched to any gene: 14. CDR3 length equals 16 residues. Germline CDR1 SQVTM, CDR2 ANQGSEA. Written as DNA, the CDR3 is TGCAGCGTTCGCGCGGGACCGGGACTAGCGGGACAAGAGCAGTTCTTC. Protein: CSVRAGPGLAGQEQFF.

The CDR3 DNA reads TGTGCCAGCAGCTTTGGGGACTACACTTTGCTAAGCTCCTACAATGAGCAGTTCTTC. The encoded protein is CASSFGDYTLLSSYNEQFF. The chain joins TRBV11-3 to TRBJ2-1; 7 nucleotides align to TRBD2. Germline CDR1 is SGHNT and CDR2 is YENEEA. This CDR3 spans 19 amino acids. The junction had 14 bases not matched to a gene; V was cut back by 3 bases and J by 0 bases. Full variable domain (outside the CDR3, taken from reference TRBV11-3 and TRBJ2-1): EAGVVQSPRYKIIEKKQPVAFWCNPISGHNTLYWYLQNLGQGPELLIRYENEEAVDDSQLPKDRFSAERLKGVDSTLKIQPAELGDSAVYLCASSFGDYTLLSSYNEQFFGPGTRLTVL.

The chain recombines TRBV5-4 with TRBJ2-4; D might be TRBD1 (6 bases). Germline loops: CDR1 SGHNT, CDR2 YYREEE (reference sequence). The CDR3 length is 18 residues. Trimming took 4 bases from V and 5 from J, leaving 25 bases between them. The chain's CDR3 is CASSLSNEAGVGQNIQYF. The DNA of the CDR3 is TGTGCCAGCAGCCTAAGTAATGAAGCAGGGGTAGGCCAAAACATTCAGTACTTC. The full variable domain, rest sourced from reference TRBV5-4 and TRBJ2-4, is ETGVTQSPTHLIKTRGQQVTLRCSSQSGHNTVSWYQQALGQGPQFIFQYYREEENGRGNFPPRFSGLQFPNYSSELNVNALELDDSALYLCASSLSNEAGVGQNIQYFGAGTRLSVL.

The chain couples TRBV19 to TRBJ1-1; no firm D call. Trimming removed 6 bases at V and 4 bases at J, with 15 bases between. CDR3 size: 14 residues. CDR1 and CDR2 from the germline V gene are LNHDA and SQIVND (reference sequence). The CDR3 bases are TGTGCCAGTAGGCCGGTAGCAAGTACCACTGAAGCTTTCTTT. It yields the protein CASRPVASTTEAFF.

The chain carries TRBV12-5 and TRBJ1-1; D may be TRBD1 (5 bases). This CDR3 has 14 amino acids. Looked up from germline, CDR1 is LGHNT and CDR2 is FRNRAP. V gave up 7 bases and J gave up 1 base, with 13 bases separating them. The CDR3 reads CASALGHSNTEAFF. CDR3 bases: TGTGCTAGTGCCTTAGGACACTCGAACACTGAAGCTTTCTTT.

This chain links TRBV5-6 with TRBJ1-5, with D perhaps TRBD1 (5 bases). The length of the CDR3 is 14 residues. With 4 bases removed from V and 3 bases from J, the gap between germline ends came to 11 bases. Germline CDR1 SGHDT, CDR2 YYEEEE. The CDR3 sequence: CASSPGGLNQPQHF. The CDR3 DNA is TGTGCCAGCAGCCCCGGGGGACTCAATCAGCCCCAGCATTTT.

This chain joins TRBV7-2 and TRBJ1-4; D is ambiguous. Germline V CDR1 and CDR2: SGHTA, FQGNSA. Trimming removed 3 bases from V and 9 bases from J, with 17 bases in between. The CDR3 sequence is 15 residues long. CDR3 bases: TGTGCCAGCAGCTTCAAGTTGGGCGGGAGCAAAAAACTGTTTTTT. Translation: CASSFKLGGSKKLFF. Full variable domain (rest looked up from reference TRBV7-2 and TRBJ1-4): GAGVSQSPSNKVTEKGKDVELRCDPISGHTALYWYRQSLGQGLEFLIYFQGNSAPDKSGLPSDRFSAERTGGSVSTLTIQRTQQEDSAVYLCASSFKLGGSKKLFFGSGTQLSVL.

This clone was seen only once. The J gene is TRBJ1-1, the V gene TRBV6-1; TRBD1 matches at 9 bases. Germline V gives CDR1 MNHNS, CDR2 SASEGT. Unmatched junction bases numbered 9, after V lost 8 bases and J lost 5 bases. The length of the CDR3 is 14 residues. The CDR3 nucleotides are TGTGCCAGCGGGATCACAGGGGGCTGGACTGAAGCTTTCTTT. Its translation: CASGITGGWTEAFF.

CDR3 loop: CAISESRSGSGELFF. The CDR3 region has the DNA TGTGCCATCAGTGAGTCGAGAAGCGGGAGTGGGGAGCTGTTTTTT. The chain links TRBV10-3 to TRBJ2-2; 8 nucleotides match TRBD2. The junction had 5 bases not matched to a gene; V was cut back by 0 bases and J by 8 bases. This CDR3 is 15 amino acids long. The germline CDR1 and CDR2 sequences are ENHRY and SYGVKD.

The genes are TRBV5-1 and TRBJ1-1; D not certain. CDR1 is SGHRS and CDR2 is YFSETQ in the germline V gene. V was shortened by 3 bases and J by 3 bases, with 15 bases between the two germline ends. This CDR3 region has 15 residues. The CDR3: CASSSGDTAYTEAFF. CDR3 in DNA: TGCGCCAGCAGCTCGGGAGATACAGCTTACACTGAAGCTTTCTTT. The full variable domain, rest sourced from reference TRBV5-1 and TRBJ1-1, is KAGVTQTPRYLIKTRGQQVTLSCSPISGHRSVSWYQQTPGQGLQFLFEYFSETQRNKGNFPGRFSGRQFSNSRSEMNVSTLELGDSALYLCASSSGDTAYTEAFFGQGTRLTVV.

The CDR3 sequence: CASSTSGTLNTGELFF. The CDR3 nucleotides are TGTGCCAGTAGTACTAGCGGGACTTTAAACACCGGGGAGCTGTTTTTT. This chain links TRBV19 with TRBJ2-2, with 9 positions matching TRBD2. Germline-derived CDR1 and CDR2 are LNHDA and SQIVND (reference sequence). Trimming at V came to 4 bases and at J to 2 bases, leaving 5 bases not matched to a gene. The CDR3 extends over 16 amino acids. Supplemented by reference TRBV19 and TRBJ2-2, the full variable domain reads DGGITQSPKYLFRKEGQNVTLSCEQNLNHDAMYWYRQDPGQGLRLIYYSQIVNDFQKGDIAEGYSVSREKKESFPLTVTSAQKNPTAFYLCASSTSGTLNTGELFFGEGSRLTVL.

The rearrangement joins TRBV19 to TRBJ1-1, with 7 bases aligning to TRBD1. The V gene's germline CDR1 is LNHDA and CDR2 SQIVND (reference sequence). The length of the CDR3 is 13 residues. The J segment lost 11 bases and the V segment lost 3 bases, leaving 9 bases of the junction unmatched. In DNA form, the CDR3 reads TGTGCCAGTAGTATTTCTATGACAGGGAGGGCTTTCTTT. Translation gives CASSISMTGRAFF.